This T cell receptor (beta chain) is from a study of naive and memory T cell subsets. Both TRBC1 and TRBC2 were covered by a beta constant-region primer of two equimolar oligonucleotides. Four rounds of PCR amplified the ligated cDNA using nested alpha and beta constant-region primers plus SP2. Via MiXCR, TCRdb re-called the UMI-ligation and nested PCR reads, giving one row per CDR3 protein. Of 95,000 to 150,000 distinct CDR3 sequences in the sample, roughly 36% were seen once. CDR3 length: 16 amino acids. V gave up 3 bases and J gave up 5 bases; unmatched junction bases: 10. Germline V lookup: CDR1 LNHDA, CDR2 SQIVND (reference sequence). Findings and caveats of the study: Over 95% of naive TCR sequences appeared only once after error correction, unlike memory subsets.

This clonotype was seen just once. The antigen is unknown. This TCR was sampled from a human donor in good health. The V call is TRBV19, the J call TRBJ1-1, with 9 bases fitting TRBD1. Sequencing was performed on central memory CD4+ T cells from blood. The CDR3, as DNA: TGTGCCAGTAGTATTCAGCCGGGACAGGGTCGAACTGAAGCTTTCTTT. It translates to CASSIQPGQGRTEAFF.